Given below is one T cell receptor beta chain in context. These data originate in a study of cytomegalovirus exposure and HLA in healthy donors. The PCR made use of 60 Vbeta and 13 Jbeta primers. TCRdb's copy holds only in-frame clones and misses some; the assay was immunoSEQ multiplex PCR. The specimen's table records under 200,000 clones. The receptor was isolated from a woman younger than 35 in good health and CMV-seropositive. What was sequenced was PBMCs.

The CDR3 DNA follows: TGTGCCAGCAGACCGGGACAGGCTATCTCTGGGGCCAACGTCCTGACTTTC. Protein: CASRPGQAISGANVLTF. The chain combines TRBV2 with TRBJ2-6; 8 bases are a match to TRBD1. CDR1 is SNHLY, CDR2 FYNNEI, per germline. This CDR3 has 17 amino acids. The V segment lost 6 bases and the J segment 0 bases; nucleotides outside the gene matches: 7.